A selection of T cell receptor beta chains follows, all from one sample in a study of cytomegalovirus exposure and HLA in healthy donors. The protocol was immunoSEQ multiplex PCR, while the TCRdb copy is restricted to in-frame clones and leaves out a portion. This table has about 180,000 clones, roughly 80% appearing once. Sequenced: PBMCs. Source of these receptors: a girl aged 10 to 17 in good health and CMV-seropositive. The CDR3 runs from the conserved cysteine through the conserved F or W. The D gene is left open where the match is weak. Clone size is given for some rows only: seen once, a few or many times, or a class if the clone is expanded.

clone_size,cdr3_length,j_call,v_call,d_call,cdr3_nt,cdr3_aa
-,15,TRBJ2-7,TRBV6-5,-,TGTGCCAGCAGTCGCACAGGCAATCTTCCCTACGAGCAGTACTTC,CASSRTGNLPYEQYF
-,14,TRBJ1-1,TRBV7-8,-,TGTGCCAGCCGTCGAACAGGGTCGAACACTGAAGCTTTCTTT,CASRRTGSNTEAFF
-,14,TRBJ1-2,TRBV18,-,TGTGCCAGCTCACCACGCGAGAATGGCTATGGCTACACCTTC,CASSPRENGYGYTF
-,14,TRBJ1-2,TRBV25-1,TRBD1,TGTGCCAGCAGTGACCGGGACAGGGCCTATGGCTACACCTTC,CASSDRDRAYGYTF
-,14,TRBJ1-2,TRBV27,-,TGTGCCAGCAGTCCAACAGCCTCTAACTATGGCTACACCTTC,CASSPTASNYGYTF
-,11,TRBJ1-4,TRBV28,-,TGTGCCAGCAGTTACGGGGGAAGACTGTTTTTT,CASSYGGRLFF
-,15,TRBJ2-5,TRBV5-4,TRBD1,TGTGCCACCGAATTGTGGGGGACAGTTCAAGAGACCCAGTACTTC,CATELWGTVQETQYF
-,16,TRBJ1-1,TRBV4-2,TRBD1,TGTGCCAGCAGCCAAGATCGACAGGGTGGTGGGACTGAAGCTTTCTTT,CASSQDRQGGGTEAFF
-,14,TRBJ1-2,TRBV6-5,-,TGTGCCAGCAGTTACTCCACAGACAACTATGGCTACACCTTC,CASSYSTDNYGYTF
-,17,TRBJ2-1,TRBV7-2,TRBD2,TGTGCCAGCAGCTTCCCTGTTGTATCTAGCGGGAGAAATGAGCAGTTCTTC,CASSFPVVSSGRNEQFF
-,13,TRBJ2-7,TRBV19,-,TGTGCCAGTAGTGCAGGGCGGAGCTACGAGCAGTACTTC,CASSAGRSYEQYF
-,19,TRBJ1-1,TRBV5-6,TRBD1,TGTGCCAGCAGCAGGGTAATATGGGACAGGGAAAGGAGCAACACTGAAGCTTTCTTT,CASSRVIWDRERSNTEAFF
-,15,TRBJ2-7,TRBV6-5,TRBD2,TGTGCCAGCAGTTACTCTCGGGGGAGGGTTGACGAGCAGTACTTC,CASSYSRGRVDEQYF
-,13,TRBJ2-5,TRBV5-8,-,TGTGCCAGCAGCTTGGAAAATAAAGAGACCCAGTACTTC,CASSLENKETQYF
-,12,TRBJ2-7,TRBV12-5,TRBD1,TGTGCTAGTGCCAGGGGGCTGAATGAGCAGTACTTC,CASARGLNEQYF
few,15,TRBJ1-2,TRBV2,TRBD1,TGTGTCACGACTGCACCGGGACAGAGGTACTATGGCTACACCTTC,CVTTAPGQRYYGYTF
once,14,TRBJ1-2,TRBV19,TRBD1,TGTGCCAGTAGTATATGGGGACAGCCCTATGGCTACACCTTC,CASSIWGQPYGYTF
few,14,TRBJ2-5,TRBV19,TRBD1,TGTGCCAGTAGTATATTGGCAGGGGGAGAGACCCAGTACTTC,CASSILAGGETQYF
-,15,TRBJ2-1,TRBV5-6,TRBD2,TGTGCCAGCAGCTTCCCCTGGACTAGCGGCAATGAGCAGTTCTTC,CASSFPWTSGNEQFF
-,15,TRBJ1-5,TRBV2,-,TGTGCCAGCAGCACGACTCCCTATAGCAATCAGCCCCAGCATTTT,CASSTTPYSNQPQHF
-,15,TRBJ2-7,TRBV11-2,TRBD1,TGTGCCAGCAGCCCTAGCCGGGACAGTACCCACGGGCAGTACTTC,CASSPSRDSTHGQYF
-,16,TRBJ2-7,TRBV4-1,-,TGCGCCAGCAGCCAAGAGCCAGGAGGGCTCTCCTACGAGCAGTACTTC,CASSQEPGGLSYEQYF
once,14,TRBJ2-7,TRBV6-5,TRBD1,TGTGCCAGCAGTTGGACAGGGGCGTCCTACGAGCAGTACTTC,CASSWTGASYEQYF